Below, 17 T cell receptor beta chains from the same sample are listed, as sequenced in a study of CD8+CD57+ T cells in acquired aplastic anemia. According to the study, genomic DNA was the template for TCR beta VDJ and CDR3 profiling. TCRdb processed the reads anew with MiXCR; each CDR3 protein has one entry. The sample comprises more than 70,000 distinct CDR3 sequences, about 70% of which are singletons, and more than 80% rests with the top ten. CD8+CD57+ cell expansion, shown by flow cytometry, had occurred in the patients selected for sequencing. The specimen sequenced was sorted CD4+, CD8+, or CD8+CD57+ T cells (not recorded which) from PBMCs. These receptors were obtained from a human donor with aplastic anemia.

The chain employs TRBV29-1 and TRBJ2-7; D not certain. The CDR3 has 13 amino acids. Germline CDR1 is SQVTM and CDR2 is ANQGSEA. Trimming cost V 4 bases and J 1 base, with 11 bases left between them. DNA of the CDR3: TGCAGCGTTGCGTCGGGCTCATCCTACGAGCAGTACTTC. Its translation is CSVASGSSYEQYF.

This clonotype was found once. V usage is TRBV6-5 and J usage is TRBJ2-7; D ambiguous. Trimming cost V 0 bases and J 0 bases, with 3 bases left between them. The CDR3 length is 13 residues. Germline lookup yields CDR1 MNHEY and CDR2 SVGAGI. CDR3 DNA sequence: TGTGCCAGCAGTTACTCGTCCTCCTACGAGCAGTACTTC. Amino acid sequence: CASSYSSSYEQYF.

The J gene is TRBJ2-3, the V gene TRBV29-1; tentative D call: TRBD1 (6 bases). The CDR3 has 15 residues. Trimming stripped 6 bases from V and 0 bases from J, with 16 bases between. CDR1 is SQVTM, CDR2 ANQGSEA, per germline. The CDR3: CSVKLGGPSTDTQYF. DNA of the CDR3: TGCAGCGTCAAGCTTGGGGGCCCTAGCACAGATACGCAGTATTTT.

This clonotype was seen a single time. The V call is TRBV11-1, the J call TRBJ2-3, with 7 bases lining up with TRBD2. Germline loops: CDR1 SGHAT, CDR2 FQDESV (reference sequence). The trim removed 1 base at V and 3 bases at J, leaving 7 bases unmatched. This CDR3 is built from 16 residues. CDR3 region: CASSLDRRGVTDTQYF. The CDR3 coding sequence is TGTGCCAGCAGCTTAGACCGACGGGGGGTTACAGATACGCAGTATTTT.

V gene TRBV7-2 combines with J gene TRBJ1-1; a weak D match, TRBD1 (5 bases). Trimming left V 3 bases short and J 8 bases short, with 16 bases between. Germline CDR1 reads SGHTA; CDR2 reads FQGNSA. The CDR3 totals 14 residues. In nucleotides, the CDR3 is TGTGCCAGCAGCTTCGTCAATCTTGGGACGGAAGCTTTCTTT. This codes for CASSFVNLGTEAFF. The complete variable domain, with remaining parts taken from reference TRBV7-2 and TRBJ1-1, reads GAGVSQSPSNKVTEKGKDVELRCDPISGHTALYWYRQSLGQGLEFLIYFQGNSAPDKSGLPSDRFSAERTGGSVSTLTIQRTQQEDSAVYLCASSFVNLGTEAFFGQGTRLTVV.

The chain recombines TRBV2 with TRBJ1-2; tentatively, D is TRBD1 (5 bases). The V and J ends lost 3 bases and 7 bases respectively, with 15 bases between them. This CDR3 spans 14 amino acids. CDR1 is SNHLY and CDR2 is FYNNEI in the germline V gene. CDR3 in amino acids: CASSDAGWLSGYTF. The CDR3 DNA reads as TGTGCCAGCAGTGACGCAGGGTGGCTTTCTGGCTACACCTTC.

This clonotype was counted only a few times. The chain employs TRBV29-1 and TRBJ2-7; a weak D match, TRBD1 (6 bases). Germline CDR1 SQVTM, CDR2 ANQGSEA. This CDR3 is built from 11 residues. V was trimmed by 7 bases and J by 6 bases, leaving 13 bases between them. The CDR3 loop reads CSGLTGSEQYF. The CDR3, as DNA: TGCAGCGGGCTAACAGGGTCCGAGCAGTACTTC.

The chain links TRBV25-1 to TRBJ2-3; TRBD2 might be the D (6 bases). The ends were cut back, 3 bases at V and 3 bases at J, with 13 bases in the middle. The length of the CDR3 is 15 residues. From germline, CDR1 is MGHDK and CDR2 SYGVNS. The CDR3 bases are TGTGCCAGCAGTGAGACGGGAGCGGAGACAGATACGCAGTATTTT. Translating gives CASSETGAETDTQYF.

This clonotype has just one count. V and J are TRBV19 and TRBJ1-2, with D unresolved. Between the trimmed V and J ends, which lost 5 bases and 4 bases, there was a span of 11 bases. The CDR3 consists of 13 residues. Germline-derived CDR1 and CDR2 are LNHDA and SQIVND (reference sequence). In nucleotides, the CDR3 is TGTGCCAGTAGTGCAAACCGCCGCTATGGCTACACCTTC. Its translation: CASSANRRYGYTF.

CDR3 sequence reads: CASSVQEVTEAFF. In DNA form, the CDR3 reads TGTGCCAGCAGCGTACAGGAGGTCACTGAAGCTTTCTTT. The rearrangement links TRBV7-9 to TRBJ1-1, with D maybe TRBD1 (5 bases). Trimming left V 5 bases short and J 4 bases short, with 11 bases between. Germline CDR1 and CDR2: SEHNR and FQNEAQ (reference sequence). This CDR3 is built from 13 residues. The whole variable domain, filled in from reference TRBV7-9 and TRBJ1-1, reads DTGVSQNPRHKITKRGQNVTFRCDPISEHNRLYWYRQTLGQGPEFLTYFQNEAQLEKSRLLSDRFSAERPKGSFSTLEIQRTEQGDSAMYLCASSVQEVTEAFFGQGTRLTVV.

The chain employs TRBV20-1 and TRBJ1-2; D is ambiguous. Germline V gene lookup returns CDR1 DFQATT and CDR2 SNEGSKA (reference sequence). The CDR3 runs to 12 residues. Trimming took off 0 bases at V and 8 bases at J, with 10 bases between the two ends. CDR3 residues: CSARDEVKGYTF. CDR3 DNA: TGCAGTGCTAGAGATGAAGTAAAAGGCTACACCTTC.

The J gene is TRBJ2-3, the V gene TRBV7-3; 9 bases are shared with TRBD2. The V and J ends lost 5 bases and 1 base, in that order; junction bases with no gene match: 7. The germline CDR1 and CDR2 sequences are SGHTA and FQGTGA. The CDR3 runs to 16 residues. The CDR3 here is CASSPAGGRGTDTQYF. In DNA, the CDR3 is TGTGCCAGCAGCCCCGCGGGGGGGCGGGGCACAGATACGCAGTATTTT.

V and J are TRBV27 and TRBJ2-7; no firm D call. This CDR3 has 11 amino acids. V lost 7 bases, J lost 7 bases, and 11 bases lay in between. Germline V gene data show CDR1 as MNHEY and CDR2 as SMNVEV (reference sequence). The DNA of the CDR3 is TGTGCCAGCACCCTGGGGAAGGAGCAGTACTTC. It encodes CASTLGKEQYF.

The chain recombines TRBV25-1 with TRBJ2-7; D may be TRBD1 (6 bases). CDR3 length equals 13 residues. Germline-derived CDR1 and CDR2 are MGHDK and SYGVNS. The germline V and J ends were trimmed by 6 bases and 2 bases, with 11 bases remaining between them. The CDR3, as DNA: TGTGCCAGCAGCCCAGGGGCCCCCTACGAGCAGTACTTC. It yields the protein CASSPGAPYEQYF.

The sample holds a few counts of this clonotype. The chain is built from TRBV15 and TRBJ2-7; D might be TRBD1 (6 bases). The CDR3 is made up of 14 amino acids. Deletions cut 2 bases from V and 5 bases from J, with 13 bases between. Germline lookup yields CDR1 LNHNV and CDR2 YYDKDF (reference sequence). The CDR3 region is CATSRRTAFHEQYF. CDR3 sequence (DNA): TGTGCCACCAGCAGACGGACAGCCTTCCACGAGCAGTACTTC.

The rearrangement links TRBV19 to TRBJ1-6; D perhaps matches TRBD1 (6 bases). Trimming removed 6 bases at V and 7 bases at J, with 16 bases between. The germline CDR1 and CDR2 sequences are LNHDA and SQIVND (reference sequence). There are 15 residues in the CDR3. The CDR3, as DNA: TGTGCCAGTAGGACGGGGGGGGCGAAGAATTCACCCCTCCACTTT. Protein sequence: CASRTGGAKNSPLHF.

This rearrangement joins TRBV20-1 to TRBJ1-2; 9 nucleotides line up with TRBD1. With V trimmed by 4 bases and J by 7 bases, 7 bases remained unmatched. Germline CDR1 and CDR2: DFQATT and SNEGSKA (reference sequence). CDR3 size: 13 residues. CDR3 amino acids: CSAKRDRAFGYTF. CDR3 coding DNA: TGCAGTGCTAAGCGGGACAGGGCTTTTGGCTACACCTTC.